This entry describes one TCR beta chain. Its cognate antigen has yet to be identified. Base qualities were left out, and no much larger clone turns up one base away. The junction carries 17 bases between V and J, which are trimmed by 2 bases and 3 bases respectively. The CDR3 sequence holds 16 residues, the cysteine and phenylalanine included. Just CDR3 DNA is preserved here, 48 bases in frame from base 1. The germline V gene provides CDR1 SGHAT and CDR2 FQNNGV. Taken with the paper, the label for time point translates to: baseline before first vaccination. The vaccinee samples were drawn from two UK trials, COV001 and COV002, one of which was a single-blind randomized controlled phase 2/3 trial testing AZD1222 (ChAdOx1 nCoV-19) in healthy adults. For TCRbeta chain sequencing, PBMC samples from trial participants were taken at day 0 and at day 28 after the second dose. The CDR3 regions of human TCRbeta chains were analyzed by immunosequencing. As for the original processing: TCRs in the repertoires were compared against a reference library of SARS-CoV-2-specific TCRs that had been generated with the MIRA antigen-specificity platform. Breadth was defined as the fraction of unique TCRs that were SARS-CoV-2-associated, and depth was defined as the fraction of total T cells that were SARS-CoV-2-associated. Using the MIRA data, each spike-specific TCR was assigned both to the spike region to which the TCR was reactive and to a CD4 or CD8 class. Log10-transformed breadth and depth values were compared by one-way ANOVA with Sidak's multiple comparisons tests. TCRdb took over this immuneACCESS table, retaining in-frame rearrangements with V and J assigned. Such tables are incomplete; in checked studies, under half of the missing clones stem from an unresolved V gene, and the remainder is unexplained. The V and J calls and clone size are taken from that table; D and trimming were inferred from the DNA. Across this sample there are 150,000 to 200,000 clones, with 88% seen only once. The ten largest clones take up about 7.2% of the sample.

These data belong to a study of T cell responses to AZD1222 COVID-19 vaccine (TCRdb year 2021). Concerning the study at large: Because spike-specific TCR depth and breadth did not differ between the two schedules, AZD1222 recipients who got a second dose at roughly 4 weeks were pooled with those who got a second dose at roughly 12 weeks. Trial participants were enrolled into age subgroups of 18-55, 56-69 and 70-plus years, which contained 148, 28 and 57 TCR-sequenced participants, respectively. TCR sequencing was performed for about 250 trial participants, of whom about 200 were given two doses of AZD1222 and around 25 were given two doses of MenACWY control vaccine. Results and caveats for the whole study, not just this receptor: Because no samples from the day 14 peak response were available, repertoires could be characterized only after the peak T cell response. The vaccine-associated CD4 TCRs covered the entire spike protein, and the dominant responses fell in regions 160-218 and 743-854. Epitopes outside the regions mutated in the B.1.351 and B.1.1.7 variants were reportedly recognized by nearly half of the unique spike-specific TCRs. The 56-69-year group was small, and its depth increase did not reach significance, likely because of low power. Only 5 to 7 AZD1222 recipients were SARS-CoV-2 seropositive at baseline, limiting conclusions about previously exposed vaccinees. After two AZD1222 doses, spike-specific TCR breadth and depth were significantly higher than at day 0 and than in MenACWY recipients. Most participants were white British and females outnumbered males, and the authors suggested that clonal diversity may have been underestimated.

The sequence came from an adult in good health. The material sequenced was peripheral blood, taken on day 0 of AZD1222 vaccination. Recombination joined TRBV11-2 with TRBJ2-7, with the identity of the D gene unclear. The nucleotide sequence is TGTGCCAGCAGCTTACAATTTTACAGAGAGGACTACGAGCAGTACTTC. This sequence encodes CASSLQFYREDYEQYF.